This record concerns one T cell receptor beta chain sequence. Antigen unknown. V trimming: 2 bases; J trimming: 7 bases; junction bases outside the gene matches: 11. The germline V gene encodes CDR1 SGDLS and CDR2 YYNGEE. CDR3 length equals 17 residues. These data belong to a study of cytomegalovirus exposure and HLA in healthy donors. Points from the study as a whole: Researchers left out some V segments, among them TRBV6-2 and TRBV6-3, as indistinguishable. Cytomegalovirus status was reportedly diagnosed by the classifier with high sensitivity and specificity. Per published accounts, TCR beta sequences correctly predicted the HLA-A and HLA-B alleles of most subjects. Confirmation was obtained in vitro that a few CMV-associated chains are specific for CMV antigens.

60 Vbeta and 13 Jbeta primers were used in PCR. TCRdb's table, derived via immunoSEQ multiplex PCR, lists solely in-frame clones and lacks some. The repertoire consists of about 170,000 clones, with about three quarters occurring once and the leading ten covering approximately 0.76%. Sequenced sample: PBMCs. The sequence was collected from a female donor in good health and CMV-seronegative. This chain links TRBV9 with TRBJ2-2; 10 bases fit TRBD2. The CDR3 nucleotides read TGTGCCAGCAGCGTCACCCCAAATCTAGCGGGGGTCGGGGAGCTGTTTTTT. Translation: CASSVTPNLAGVGELFF.